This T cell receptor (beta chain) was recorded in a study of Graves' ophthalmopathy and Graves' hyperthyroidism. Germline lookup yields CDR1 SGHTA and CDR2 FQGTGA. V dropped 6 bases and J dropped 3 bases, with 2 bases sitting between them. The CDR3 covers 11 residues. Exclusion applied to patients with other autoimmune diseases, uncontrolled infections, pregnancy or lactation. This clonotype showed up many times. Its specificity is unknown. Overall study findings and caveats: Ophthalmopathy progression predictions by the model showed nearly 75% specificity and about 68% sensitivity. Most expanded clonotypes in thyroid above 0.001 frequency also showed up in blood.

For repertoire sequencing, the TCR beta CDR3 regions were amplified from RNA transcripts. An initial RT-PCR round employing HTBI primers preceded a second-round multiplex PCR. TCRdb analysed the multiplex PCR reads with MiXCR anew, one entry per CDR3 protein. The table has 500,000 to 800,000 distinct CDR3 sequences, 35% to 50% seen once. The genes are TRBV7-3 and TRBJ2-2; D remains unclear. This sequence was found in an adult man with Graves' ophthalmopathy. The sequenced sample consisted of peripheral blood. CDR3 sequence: CASRDTGELFF. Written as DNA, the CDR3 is TGTGCCAGCAGAGACACCGGGGAGCTGTTTTTT.